The text below deals with one T cell receptor (beta chain). This entry comes from a study of blood T cell repertoires in COVID-19. About the research overall: The origin of the acute and convalescent COVID-19 samples was the United States, Italy and Spain. Sample material is recorded as cDNA or gDNA derived from T cells, B-cell-depleted T cells, or PBMCs.

In the source study's methods: Using reference gene primer amplification, nucleated cell counts were estimated. Some clones are missing from TCRdb's copy, which holds only in-frame ones; the method was immunoSEQ multiplex PCR. That table furnishes V, J and clone size, whereas the DNA furnished D and trimming. The sample has 40,000 to 50,000 clones, 91% seen once. The source of this sequence is a man aged 70 or older with active COVID-19. Sequences were obtained from peripheral blood.

CDR3 sequence (DNA): TGCAGTGCTAGTAGGGGCCCCATGAACACTGAAGCTTTCTTT. It yields the protein CSASRGPMNTEAFF. J is TRBJ1-1 and V is TRBV20-1, with D tentatively TRBD1 (5 bases). The CDR3 runs to 14 residues. Per the germline V gene, CDR1 is DFQATT and CDR2 is SNEGSKA (reference sequence). Deletions cut 3 bases from V and 0 bases from J, with 11 bases between.